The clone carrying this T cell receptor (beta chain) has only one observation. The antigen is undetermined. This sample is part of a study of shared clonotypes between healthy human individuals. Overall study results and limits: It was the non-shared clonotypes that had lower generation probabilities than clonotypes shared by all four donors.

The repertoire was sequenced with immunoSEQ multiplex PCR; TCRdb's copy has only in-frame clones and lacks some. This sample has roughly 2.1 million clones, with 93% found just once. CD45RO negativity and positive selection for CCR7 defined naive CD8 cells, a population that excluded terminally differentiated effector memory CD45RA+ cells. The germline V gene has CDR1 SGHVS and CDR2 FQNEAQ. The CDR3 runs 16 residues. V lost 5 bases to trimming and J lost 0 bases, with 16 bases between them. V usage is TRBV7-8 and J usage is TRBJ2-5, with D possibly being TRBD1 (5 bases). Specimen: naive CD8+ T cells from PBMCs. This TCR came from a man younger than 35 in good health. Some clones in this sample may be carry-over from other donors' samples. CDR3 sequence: CASSPSISGYQETQYF. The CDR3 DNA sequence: TGTGCCAGCAGCCCTTCCATTTCAGGGTACCAAGAGACCCAGTACTTC.